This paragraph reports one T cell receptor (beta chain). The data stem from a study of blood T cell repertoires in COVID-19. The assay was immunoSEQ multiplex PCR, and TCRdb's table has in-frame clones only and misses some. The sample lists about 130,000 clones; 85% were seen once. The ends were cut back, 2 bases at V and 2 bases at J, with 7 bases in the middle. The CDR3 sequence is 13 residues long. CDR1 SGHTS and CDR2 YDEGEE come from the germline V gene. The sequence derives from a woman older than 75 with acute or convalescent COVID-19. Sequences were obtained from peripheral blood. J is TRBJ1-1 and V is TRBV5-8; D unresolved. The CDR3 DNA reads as TGTGCCAGCAGCTTACCCACAAACACTGAAGCTTTCTTT. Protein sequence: CASSLPTNTEAFF.